This is a list of T cell receptor beta chains from one sample in a study of response to subunit inactivated influenza vaccine. Each CDR3 protein is one row after TCRdb ran MiXCR on the RT-PCR reads. Among 710,000 or so distinct CDR3 sequences listed, approximately 14% were seen once. The sequencing here drew on PBMCs from blood, taken approximately 13 days after vaccination. These receptors all come from a man between 45 and 60 years old who received an inactivated influenza vaccine. CDR3s include the opening cysteine and the closing phenylalanine or tryptophan. The D gene is left open where the match is weak. The size field is filled for only some rows; it gives once, few, many or a size class.

CASGSGGRGGDTQYF	TGTGCTAGTGGTTCCGGGGGCCGAGGTGGAGATACGCAGTATTTT	TRBJ2-3	NA	TRBV12-5	many
CASSPQAGRGETQYF	TGTGCCAGCAGCCCTCAAGCGGGGAGGGGAGAGACCCAGTACTTC	TRBJ2-5	TRBD2	TRBV7-2	NA
CASTTYNTGELFF	TGTGCCAGCACCACTTATAACACCGGGGAGCTGTTTTTT	TRBJ2-2	NA	TRBV7-9	few
CASSFGTWGSYEQYF	TGTGCCAGCAGCTTCGGGACTTGGGGCTCCTACGAGCAGTACTTC	TRBJ2-7	NA	TRBV11-1	NA
CASSPDSNYGYTF	TGTGCCAGCAGCCCCGACAGTAACTATGGCTACACCTTC	TRBJ1-2	NA	TRBV18	many
CSALGLNTGELFF	TGCAGTGCTCTAGGACTGAACACCGGGGAGCTGTTTTTT	TRBJ2-2	NA	TRBV20-1	few
CASSLEGEGLFGEQFF	TGTGCCAGCAGCTTGGAGGGGGAGGGCCTATTTGGGGAGCAGTTCTTC	TRBJ2-1	NA	TRBV7-3	NA
CASSEALGAHGEKLFF	TGTGCCAGCAGTGAAGCGTTAGGGGCGCATGGGGAAAAACTGTTTTTT	TRBJ1-4	NA	TRBV6-1	few
CASSGGSMNTEAFF	TGCGCCAGCAGCGGGGGGTCCATGAACACTGAAGCTTTCTTT	TRBJ1-1	NA	TRBV5-1	few
CASSYISDRSSYEQYF	TGTGCCAGCAGTTACATTAGTGACAGGAGCTCCTACGAGCAGTACTTC	TRBJ2-7	NA	TRBV6-5	NA
CATSRAGSPQETQYF	TGTGCCACCAGCAGAGCGGGCAGCCCCCAAGAGACCCAGTACTTC	TRBJ2-5	NA	TRBV15	NA
CASSSGQMAETQYF	TGTGCCAGCAGTTCCGGTCAGATGGCCGAGACCCAGTACTTC	TRBJ2-5	NA	TRBV28	few
CASSYVTGQGPRPYEQYF	TGTGCCAGCAGTTACGTAACGGGACAGGGGCCGCGACCCTACGAGCAGTACTTC	TRBJ2-7	TRBD1	TRBV6-2/TRBV6-3	few
CSAIGTSGSSEQYF	TGCAGTGCCATCGGGACTAGCGGGAGCTCCGAGCAGTACTTC	TRBJ2-7	TRBD2	TRBV20-1	few
CASSLGTGAAGELFF	TGTGCCAGCAGCTTAGGGACAGGCGCCGCCGGGGAGCTGTTTTTT	TRBJ2-2	TRBD1	TRBV7-9	many
CAWSPYLGTGFLGEQYF	TGTGCCTGGAGTCCGTACCTGGGGACAGGGTTTCTGGGCGAGCAGTACTTC	TRBJ2-7	TRBD1	TRBV30	few
CASSFQGEAFF	TGTGCCAGCAGCTTCCAGGGTGAAGCTTTCTTT	TRBJ1-1	NA	TRBV7-9	few
CAVSGTGYYEQYF	TGTGCCGTAAGCGGGACAGGATATTACGAGCAGTACTTC	TRBJ2-7	NA	TRBV10-3	few
CASSIKGGPNYGYTF	TGTGCCAGCAGTATAAAAGGGGGCCCCAACTATGGCTACACCTTC	TRBJ1-2	TRBD1	TRBV2	few
CASSLGLKQFF	TGTGCCAGCAGCCTCGGACTCAAGCAGTTCTTC	TRBJ2-1	NA	TRBV5-5	many
CASEGTVSTGELFF	TGTGCCAGCGAAGGGACAGTCTCCACCGGGGAGCTGTTTTTT	TRBJ2-2	TRBD1	TRBV6-1	once
CASGLAGGNEQFF	TGTGCTAGTGGGTTAGCGGGAGGAAATGAGCAGTTCTTC	TRBJ2-1	TRBD2	TRBV12-5	many